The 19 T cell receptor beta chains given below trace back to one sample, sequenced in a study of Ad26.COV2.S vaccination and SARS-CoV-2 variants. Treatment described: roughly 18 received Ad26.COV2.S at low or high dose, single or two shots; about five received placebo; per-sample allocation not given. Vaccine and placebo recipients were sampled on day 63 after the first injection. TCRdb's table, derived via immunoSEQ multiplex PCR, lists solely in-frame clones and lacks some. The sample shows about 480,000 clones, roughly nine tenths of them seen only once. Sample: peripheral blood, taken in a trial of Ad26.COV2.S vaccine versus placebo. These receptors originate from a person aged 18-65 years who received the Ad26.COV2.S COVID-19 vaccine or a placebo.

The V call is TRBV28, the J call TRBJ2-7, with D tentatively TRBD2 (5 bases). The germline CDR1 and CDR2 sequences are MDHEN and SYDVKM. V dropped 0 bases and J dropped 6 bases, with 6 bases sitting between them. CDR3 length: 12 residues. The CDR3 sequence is CASSLWGSEQYF. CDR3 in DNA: TGTGCCAGCAGTTTATGGGGGAGCGAGCAGTACTTC.

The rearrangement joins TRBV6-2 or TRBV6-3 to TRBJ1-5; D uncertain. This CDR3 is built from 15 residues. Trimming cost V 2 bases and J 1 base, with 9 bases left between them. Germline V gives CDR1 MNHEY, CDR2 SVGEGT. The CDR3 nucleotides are TGTGCCAGCAGTTACGGAGGCTGGAGCAATCAGCCCCAGCATTTT. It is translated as CASSYGGWSNQPQHF.

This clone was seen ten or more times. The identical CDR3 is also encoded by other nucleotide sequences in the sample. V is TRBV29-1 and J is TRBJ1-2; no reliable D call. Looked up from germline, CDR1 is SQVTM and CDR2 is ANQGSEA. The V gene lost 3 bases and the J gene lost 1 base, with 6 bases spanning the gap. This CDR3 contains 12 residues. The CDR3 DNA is TGCAGCGTTGAGGCCAGTAACTATGGCTACACCTTC. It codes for CSVEASNYGYTF.

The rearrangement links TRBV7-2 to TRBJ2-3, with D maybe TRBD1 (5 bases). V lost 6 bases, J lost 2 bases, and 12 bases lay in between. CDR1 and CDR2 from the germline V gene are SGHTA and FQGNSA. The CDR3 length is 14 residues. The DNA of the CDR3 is TGTGCCAGCAGGGGGCGGATCACCACAGATACGCAGTATTTT. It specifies CASRGRITTDTQYF. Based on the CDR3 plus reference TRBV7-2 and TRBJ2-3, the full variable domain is GAGVSQSPSNKVTEKGKDVELRCDPISGHTALYWYRQSLGQGLEFLIYFQGNSAPDKSGLPSDRFSAERTGGSVSTLTIQRTQQEDSAVYLCASRGRITTDTQYFGPGTRLTVL.

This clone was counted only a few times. The CDR3: CASSYLKSGSVYNEQFF. The CDR3 bases are TGTGCCAGCAGTTACCTGAAGAGCGGGAGCGTTTACAATGAGCAGTTCTTC. The chain recombines TRBV6-2 or TRBV6-3 with TRBJ2-1, with 8 bases matching TRBD2. Germline assignment: CDR1 MNHEY and CDR2 SVGEGT. The CDR3 contains 17 residues. V was pared by 2 bases and J by 4 bases, with 10 bases of the junction left unmatched.

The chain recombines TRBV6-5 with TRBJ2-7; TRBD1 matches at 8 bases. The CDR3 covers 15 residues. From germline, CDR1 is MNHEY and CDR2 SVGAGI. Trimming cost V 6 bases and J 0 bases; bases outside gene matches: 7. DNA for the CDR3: TGTGCCAGCAGCCCGACAGGGGCCAGCTCCTACGAGCAGTACTTC. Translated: CASSPTGASSYEQYF.

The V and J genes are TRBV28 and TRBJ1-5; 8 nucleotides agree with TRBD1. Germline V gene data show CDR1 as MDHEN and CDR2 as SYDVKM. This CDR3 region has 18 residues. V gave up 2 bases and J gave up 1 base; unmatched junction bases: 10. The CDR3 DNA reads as TGTGCCAGCAGTTTAGAGGCCAGGGGGCATGGGAGCAATCAGCCCCAGCATTTT. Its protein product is CASSLEARGHGSNQPQHF.

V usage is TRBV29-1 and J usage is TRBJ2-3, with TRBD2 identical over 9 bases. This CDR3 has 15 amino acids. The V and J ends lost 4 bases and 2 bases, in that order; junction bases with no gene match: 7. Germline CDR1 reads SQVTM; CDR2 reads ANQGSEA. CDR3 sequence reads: CSVVASGTVTDTQYF. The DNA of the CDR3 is TGCAGCGTTGTTGCTAGCGGGACGGTCACAGATACGCAGTATTTT.

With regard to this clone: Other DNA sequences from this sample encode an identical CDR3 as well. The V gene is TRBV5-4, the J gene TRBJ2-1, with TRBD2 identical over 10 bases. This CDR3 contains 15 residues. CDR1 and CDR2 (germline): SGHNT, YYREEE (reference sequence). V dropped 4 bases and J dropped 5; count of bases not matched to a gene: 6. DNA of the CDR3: TGTGCCAGCAGCCTCGGACTAGCGGATAACAATGAGCAGTTCTTC. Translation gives CASSLGLADNNEQFF.

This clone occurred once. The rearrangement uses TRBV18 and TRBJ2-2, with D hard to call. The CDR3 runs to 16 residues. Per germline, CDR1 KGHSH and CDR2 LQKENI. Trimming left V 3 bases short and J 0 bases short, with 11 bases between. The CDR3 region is CASSPAIVANTGELFF. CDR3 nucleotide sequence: TGTGCCAGCTCACCGGCCATCGTTGCGAACACCGGGGAGCTGTTTTTT.

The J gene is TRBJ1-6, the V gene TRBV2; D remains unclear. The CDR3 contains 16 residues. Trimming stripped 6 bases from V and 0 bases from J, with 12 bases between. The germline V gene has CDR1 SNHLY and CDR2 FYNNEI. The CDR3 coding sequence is TGTGCCAGCAGCGGACCGTTGAGCTCCTATAATTCACCCCTCCACTTT. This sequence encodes CASSGPLSSYNSPLHF.

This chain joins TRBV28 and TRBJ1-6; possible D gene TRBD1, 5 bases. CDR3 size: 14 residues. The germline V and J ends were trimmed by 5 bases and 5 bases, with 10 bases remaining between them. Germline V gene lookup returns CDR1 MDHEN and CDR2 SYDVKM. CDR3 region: CASSQGGDNSPLHF. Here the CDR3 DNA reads TGTGCCAGCAGTCAGGGAGGAGATAATTCACCCCTCCACTTT.

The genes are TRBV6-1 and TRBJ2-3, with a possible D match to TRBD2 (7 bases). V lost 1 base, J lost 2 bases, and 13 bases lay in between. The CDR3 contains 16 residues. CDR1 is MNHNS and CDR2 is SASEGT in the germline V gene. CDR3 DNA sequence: TGTGCCAGCAGTGAAGTTCGGGGGGCCTCCACAGATACGCAGTATTTT. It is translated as CASSEVRGASTDTQYF.

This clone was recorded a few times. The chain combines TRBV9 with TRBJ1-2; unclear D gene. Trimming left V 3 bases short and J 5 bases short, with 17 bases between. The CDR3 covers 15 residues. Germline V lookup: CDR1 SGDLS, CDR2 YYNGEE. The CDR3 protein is CASSEFEGVGYGYTF. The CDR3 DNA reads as TGTGCCAGCAGCGAATTCGAGGGAGTTGGGTATGGCTACACCTTC.

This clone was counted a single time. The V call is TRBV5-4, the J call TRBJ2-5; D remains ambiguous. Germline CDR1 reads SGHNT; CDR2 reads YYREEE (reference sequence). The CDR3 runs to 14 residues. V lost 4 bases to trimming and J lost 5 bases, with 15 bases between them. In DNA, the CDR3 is TGTGCCAGCAGCACCCCCCCCCAAGGGGAGACCCAGTACTTC. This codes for CASSTPPQGETQYF.

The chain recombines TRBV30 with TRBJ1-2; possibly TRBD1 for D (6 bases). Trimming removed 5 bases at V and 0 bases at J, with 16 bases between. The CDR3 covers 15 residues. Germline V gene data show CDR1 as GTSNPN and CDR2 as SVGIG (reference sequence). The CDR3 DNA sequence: TGTGCCTGGGGACAGCCTTCTCTTCCTAACTATGGCTACACCTTC. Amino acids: CAWGQPSLPNYGYTF. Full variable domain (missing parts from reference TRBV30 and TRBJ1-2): SQTIHQWPATLVQPVGSPLSLECTVEGTSNPNLYWYRQAAGRGLQLLFYSVGIGQISSEVPQNLSASRPQDRQFILSSKKLLLSDSGFYLCAWGQPSLPNYGYTFGSGTRLTVV.

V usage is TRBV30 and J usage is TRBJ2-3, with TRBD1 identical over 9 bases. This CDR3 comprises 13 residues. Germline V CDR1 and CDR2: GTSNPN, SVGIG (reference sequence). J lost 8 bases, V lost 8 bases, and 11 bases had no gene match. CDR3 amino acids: CAHGQGISGTQYF. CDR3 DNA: TGTGCCCATGGACAGGGGATTTCTGGTACGCAGTATTTT.

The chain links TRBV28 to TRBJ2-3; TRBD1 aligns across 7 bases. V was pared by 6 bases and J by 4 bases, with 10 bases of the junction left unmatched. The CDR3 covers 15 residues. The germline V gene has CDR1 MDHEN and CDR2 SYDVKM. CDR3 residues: CASSGTALPADTQYF. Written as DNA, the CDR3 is TGTGCCAGCAGCGGGACAGCTTTACCTGCAGATACGCAGTATTTT.

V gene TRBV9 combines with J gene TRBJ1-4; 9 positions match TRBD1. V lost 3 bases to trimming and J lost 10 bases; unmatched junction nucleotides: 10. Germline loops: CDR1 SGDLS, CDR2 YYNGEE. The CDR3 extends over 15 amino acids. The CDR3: CASSGADRGSRKLFF. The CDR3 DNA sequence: TGTGCCAGCAGCGGGGCGGACAGGGGATCCCGAAAACTGTTTTTT.